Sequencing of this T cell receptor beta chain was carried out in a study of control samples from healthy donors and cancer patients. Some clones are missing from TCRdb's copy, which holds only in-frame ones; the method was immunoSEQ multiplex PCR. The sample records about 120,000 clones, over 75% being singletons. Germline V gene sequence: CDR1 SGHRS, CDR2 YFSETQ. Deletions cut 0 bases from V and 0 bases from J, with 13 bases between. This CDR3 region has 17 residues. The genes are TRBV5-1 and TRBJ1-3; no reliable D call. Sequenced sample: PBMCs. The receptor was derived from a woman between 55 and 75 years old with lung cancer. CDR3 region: CASSLGGGPYSGNTIYF. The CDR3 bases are TGCGCCAGCAGCTTGGGAGGCGGACCTTACTCTGGAAACACCATATATTTT. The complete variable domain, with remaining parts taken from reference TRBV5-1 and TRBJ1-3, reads KAGVTQTPRYLIKTRGQQVTLSCSPISGHRSVSWYQQTPGQGLQFLFEYFSETQRNKGNFPGRFSGRQFSNSRSEMNVSTLELGDSALYLCASSLGGGPYSGNTIYFGEGSWLTVV.